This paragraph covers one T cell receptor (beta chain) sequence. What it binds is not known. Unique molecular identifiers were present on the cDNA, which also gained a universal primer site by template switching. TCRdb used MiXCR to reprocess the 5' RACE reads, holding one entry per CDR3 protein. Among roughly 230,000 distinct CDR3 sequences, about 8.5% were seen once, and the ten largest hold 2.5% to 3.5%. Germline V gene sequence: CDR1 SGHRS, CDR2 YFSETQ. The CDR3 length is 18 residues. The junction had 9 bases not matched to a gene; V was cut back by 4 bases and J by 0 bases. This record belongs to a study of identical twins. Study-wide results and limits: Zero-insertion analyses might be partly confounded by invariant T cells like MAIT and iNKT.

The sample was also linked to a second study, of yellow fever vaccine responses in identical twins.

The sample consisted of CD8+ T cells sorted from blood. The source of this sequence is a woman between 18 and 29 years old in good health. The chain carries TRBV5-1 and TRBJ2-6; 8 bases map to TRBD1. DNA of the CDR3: TGCGCCAGCAGCGGACGGGACAGGATAGGCTCTGGGGCCAACGTCCTGACTTTC. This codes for CASSGRDRIGSGANVLTF.